This T cell receptor beta chain derives from a study of T cells in women clearing cervical HPV infection. About the research overall: Cases: HPV16-related CIN3 or worse on histology, a couple of invasive cancers.

Overall study results and limits: Combining TCR richness with V gene abundances gave roughly 0.8 AUC.

Concerning this clone itself: Its antigen is as yet unknown. From the germline J gene comes the end of the CDR3, since the read stops 3 residues before it.

TCRdb keeps only in-frame clones here, not all; method: immunoSEQ multiplex PCR. The listing contains 31,000 or so clones. This CDR3 is 13 amino acids long. Germline loops: CDR1 MRHNA, CDR2 SNTAGT. V was clipped by 5 bases and J by 2 bases, with 8 bases between them. This TCR was sampled from a woman aged 18 to 75 with a cervical HPV16 infection that either progressed to CIN3+ or cleared (not recorded which). Sequenced: blood buffy coat. The V gene is TRBV6-4, the J gene TRBJ2-3; D is uncertain. The CDR3 reads CASSKRNTDTQYF. The sequenced CDR3 bases are TGTGCCAGCAGTAAGCGAAACACAGATACG.